The rows below give T cell receptor beta chains drawn from one sample of a study of CD8+ T cells in alopecia areata. The table came from immunoSEQ multiplex PCR; TCRdb's copy has only in-frame clones and leaves some out. The sample lists some 100,000 clones; around 60% were seen once. This specimen was CD8+ T cells sorted from blood, taken at approximately week 60, from a patient treated with tofacitinib. The receptors stem from a human donor with alopecia areata. The CDR3 runs from the conserved cysteine through the conserved F or W. The D gene is left open where the match is weak. Size tells how often a clone was seen (once, few, many) or the class of an expanded clone, and some rows leave it out.

DNA: TGTGCCAGCCCTGCTCTGACGACAGGCCACACTGAAGCTTTCTTT; CDR3: CASPALTTGHTEAFF; J: TRBJ1-1; length: 15; size: .; D: .; V: TRBV6-1
DNA: TGTGCCAGCTCAGAAGTAAAGCTGCCGGGTGGAAATTCACCCCTCCACTTT; CDR3: CASSEVKLPGGNSPLHF; J: TRBJ1-6; length: 17; size: .; D: .; V: TRBV18
DNA: TGTGCCAGTAGACCATATTATCAGATAGCCTCGCGGTTTGGCTACACCTTC; CDR3: CASRPYYQIASRFGYTF; J: TRBJ1-2; length: 17; size: few; D: .; V: TRBV19
DNA: TGTGCCAGCAGCCTGGGACAGGGATGGACTGAAGCTTTCTTT; CDR3: CASSLGQGWTEAFF; J: TRBJ1-1; length: 14; size: .; D: TRBD1; V: TRBV7-6
DNA: TGTGCCAGCAGCTTAGGCGCTGCAAAAGAGACCCAGTACTTC; CDR3: CASSLGAAKETQYF; J: TRBJ2-5; length: 14; size: .; D: .; V: TRBV7-9
DNA: TGCGCCAGCAGCCATCGATGGACAGGGAGAGGCACTGAAGCTTTCTTT; CDR3: CASSHRWTGRGTEAFF; J: TRBJ1-1; length: 16; size: .; D: TRBD1; V: TRBV4-1
DNA: TGTGCCAGCAGCGTAGTTGCGGGGGGCCGCACAGATACGCAGTATTTT; CDR3: CASSVVAGGRTDTQYF; J: TRBJ2-3; length: 16; size: few; D: TRBD2; V: TRBV9
DNA: TGCAGCGTCGAATACGGGGGGCGGATAGATGAGCAGTTCTTC; CDR3: CSVEYGGRIDEQFF; J: TRBJ2-1; length: 14; size: .; D: .; V: TRBV29-1
DNA: TGTGCCAGCAGCTCCAGGGACAACTCCTACGAGCAGTACTTC; CDR3: CASSSRDNSYEQYF; J: TRBJ2-7; length: 14; size: .; D: .; V: TRBV7-9
DNA: TGTGCCAGCAGCCGAGGAAGGTACTACAATGAGCAGTTCTTC; CDR3: CASSRGRYYNEQFF; J: TRBJ2-1; length: 14; size: .; D: .; V: TRBV14
DNA: TGTGCCAGCAGCTGGGAGGGGGGACAGGAGCAGACCCAGTACTTC; CDR3: CASSWEGGQEQTQYF; J: TRBJ2-5; length: 15; size: .; D: .; V: TRBV28
DNA: TGTGCTAGTGTGGGGGAATGGGATCAGCCCCAGCATTTT; CDR3: CASVGEWDQPQHF; J: TRBJ1-5; length: 13; size: .; D: .; V: TRBV12-5
DNA: TGTGCCAGCAGTTTAGGACACCGGGACCCCCTCTACGAGCAGTACTTC; CDR3: CASSLGHRDPLYEQYF; J: TRBJ2-7; length: 16; size: few; D: .; V: TRBV13
DNA: TGTGCCAGCAGCTTCCGGACGTACCAGCAGTTCTTC; CDR3: CASSFRTYQQFF; J: TRBJ2-1; length: 12; size: .; D: .; V: TRBV11-2
DNA: TGTGCCAGCAGTGAAGGAAGGGGGCGAAAAGGCGGGGAGCTGTTTTTT; CDR3: CASSEGRGRKGGELFF; J: TRBJ2-2; length: 16; size: .; D: TRBD1; V: TRBV25-1
DNA: TGCGCCAGCAGCGGTACGGAGCGGGGGGATTTCTACAATGAGCAGTTCTTC; CDR3: CASSGTERGDFYNEQFF; J: TRBJ2-1; length: 17; size: medium-sized; D: TRBD2; V: TRBV5-1
DNA: TGTGCCAGCAAATCTGGAAACACCATATATTTT; CDR3: CASKSGNTIYF; J: TRBJ1-3; length: 11; size: .; D: .; V: TRBV9
DNA: TGTGCCAGCAGTGAAGTTTCGGGGAGAGATTACCAAGAGACCCAGTACTTC; CDR3: CASSEVSGRDYQETQYF; J: TRBJ2-5; length: 17; size: few; D: .; V: TRBV6-1
DNA: TGCAGTGCCGAGAGAACTGAAGCTTTCTTT; CDR3: CSAERTEAFF; J: TRBJ1-1; length: 10; size: .; D: .; V: TRBV20-1
DNA: TGCGCCAGCAGCCCCAGGACAGCCCCGGAGAATGGCTACACCTTC; CDR3: CASSPRTAPENGYTF; J: TRBJ1-2; length: 15; size: .; D: .; V: TRBV4-1
DNA: TGCGCCAGCAGCCAAGATATTGCCGGGACAAACAATGAAAAACTGTTTTTT; CDR3: CASSQDIAGTNNEKLFF; J: TRBJ1-4; length: 17; size: .; D: .; V: TRBV4-1
DNA: TGCGCCAGCAGCTTGAACAGGATCGGCGCCTCTGGGGCCAACGTCCTGACTTTC; CDR3: CASSLNRIGASGANVLTF; J: TRBJ2-6; length: 18; size: .; D: .; V: TRBV5-1
DNA: TGTGCCAGCAGCTTAGTGGGGGGGACCTACGAGCAGTACTTC; CDR3: CASSLVGGTYEQYF; J: TRBJ2-7; length: 14; size: .; D: TRBD2; V: TRBV11-2
DNA: TGTGCCAGCAGGGGACAGGGGAGGAACGAGCAGTACTTC; CDR3: CASRGQGRNEQYF; J: TRBJ2-7; length: 13; size: few; D: TRBD1; V: TRBV2
DNA: TGTGCCAGCAGCTTGGGTGCCAGGGCCTCCGAGCAGTACTTC; CDR3: CASSLGARASEQYF; J: TRBJ2-7; length: 14; size: .; D: .; V: TRBV5-6
DNA: TGTGCCAGCAGCCACTCCTACGAGCAGTACTTC; CDR3: CASSHSYEQYF; J: TRBJ2-7; length: 11; size: few; D: .; V: TRBV6-1
DNA: TGTGCCAGCAGGTCGGGACTTACCTACACCGGGGAGCTGTTTTTT; CDR3: CASRSGLTYTGELFF; J: TRBJ2-2; length: 15; size: .; D: .; V: TRBV6-1
DNA: TGTGCCTGGAGTGTCCTGAAGTACACTGAAGCTTTCTTT; CDR3: CAWSVLKYTEAFF; J: TRBJ1-1; length: 13; size: few; D: .; V: TRBV30
DNA: TGTGCCAGTAGTCTAGCCGCGGGTGTAAAGACCCAGTACTTC; CDR3: CASSLAAGVKTQYF; J: TRBJ2-5; length: 14; size: .; D: .; V: TRBV19
DNA: TGTGCCAGCAGGCAGACTAGCGGGGGCTCCTACGAGCAGTACTTC; CDR3: CASRQTSGGSYEQYF; J: TRBJ2-7; length: 15; size: few; D: TRBD2; V: TRBV5-6
DNA: TGTGCCAGCAGCCCTAGGGACACCAAAAACATTCAGTACTTC; CDR3: CASSPRDTKNIQYF; J: TRBJ2-4; length: 14; size: .; D: .; V: TRBV7-9
DNA: TGTGCCTGGAGCGTGGGAGGGAAAAACGAGCAGTACTTC; CDR3: CAWSVGGKNEQYF; J: TRBJ2-7; length: 13; size: .; D: TRBD2; V: TRBV30
DNA: TGTGCCAGCAGTAAACAACACGGGATCGATGAGCAGTTCTTC; CDR3: CASSKQHGIDEQFF; J: TRBJ2-1; length: 14; size: few; D: .; V: TRBV25-1
DNA: TGTGCCAGCAGCTTAGTTGAGACACGCGAGCAGTACTTC; CDR3: CASSLVETREQYF; J: TRBJ2-7; length: 13; size: .; D: .; V: TRBV7-2
DNA: TGTGCCAGCAGTTACTCACAGGGAGGTAATTCACCCCTCCACTTT; CDR3: CASSYSQGGNSPLHF; J: TRBJ1-6; length: 15; size: .; D: .; V: TRBV6-6
DNA: TGTGCCAGCAGTGAAGGGGATCGTTTGAATTCACCCCTCCACTTT; CDR3: CASSEGDRLNSPLHF; J: TRBJ1-6; length: 15; size: .; D: .; V: TRBV27
DNA: TGTGCCAGCAGTTTAAGATTTGGGGTAGTAGGTTCACCCCTCCACTTT; CDR3: CASSLRFGVVGSPLHF; J: TRBJ1-6; length: 16; size: .; D: .; V: TRBV27
DNA: TGCGCCAGCAGCTTCAGGTTCCAGAACACTGAAGCTTTCTTT; CDR3: CASSFRFQNTEAFF; J: TRBJ1-1; length: 14; size: .; D: .; V: TRBV5-1
DNA: TGTGCCATCAGCGCGTACACTGCTAACTATGGCTACACCTTC; CDR3: CAISAYTANYGYTF; J: TRBJ1-2; length: 14; size: .; D: .; V: TRBV10-3
DNA: TGTGCTAGTGGTTTGGTAACATGGGGGAACACTGAAGCTTTCTTT; CDR3: CASGLVTWGNTEAFF; J: TRBJ1-1; length: 15; size: .; D: .; V: TRBV12-5
DNA: TGTGCCACCAGCGAAACAGGGTCTCAAGCCAAAAACATTCAGTACTTC; CDR3: CATSETGSQAKNIQYF; J: TRBJ2-4; length: 16; size: .; D: .; V: TRBV15